This TCR beta chain was captured by sequencing in a study of PD-L1 blockade in urothelial cancer. The time point: pretreatment peripheral blood. General study points: Patients with durable benefit had greater blood expansion of tumor-associated TCR clones 3 weeks into treatment.

Comments on this clone: What it binds is not known.

V gave up 2 bases and J gave up 4 bases; unmatched junction bases: 6. The CDR3 runs 15 residues. Germline CDR1 reads MDHEN; CDR2 reads SYDVKM. Some clones are missing from TCRdb's copy, which holds only in-frame ones; the method was immunoSEQ multiplex PCR. The data contain around 130,000 clones, roughly 80% of them singletons. V gene TRBV28 combines with J gene TRBJ2-5; TRBD2 matches 8 bases. This specimen consisted of PBMCs, obtained around atezolizumab (anti-PD-L1) treatment. The TCR was taken from a man in his fifties or sixties with urothelial cancer. CDR3 nucleotides: TGTGCCAGCAGTTTAGTCGGGAGGGCCACAGAGACCCAGTACTTC. Translating it yields CASSLVGRATETQYF. Variable domain in full (rest from reference TRBV28 and TRBJ2-5): DVKVTQSSRYLVKRTGEKVFLECVQDMDHENMFWYRQDPGLGLRLIYFSYDVKMKEKGDIPEGYSVSREKKERFSLILESASTNQTSMYLCASSLVGRATETQYFGPGTRLLVL.